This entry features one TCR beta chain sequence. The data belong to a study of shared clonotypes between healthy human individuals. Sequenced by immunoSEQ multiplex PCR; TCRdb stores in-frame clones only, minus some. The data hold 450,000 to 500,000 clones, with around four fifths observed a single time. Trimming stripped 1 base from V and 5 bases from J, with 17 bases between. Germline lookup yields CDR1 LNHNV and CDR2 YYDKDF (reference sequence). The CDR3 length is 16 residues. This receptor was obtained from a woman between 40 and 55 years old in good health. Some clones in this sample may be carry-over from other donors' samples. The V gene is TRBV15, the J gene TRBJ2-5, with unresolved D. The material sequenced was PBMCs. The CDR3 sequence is CATSRALLVAGETQYF. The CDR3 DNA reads TGTGCCACCAGCAGAGCCCTATTGGTGGCAGGTGAGACCCAGTACTTC.